This T cell receptor (beta chain) was observed in a study of cytomegalovirus exposure and HLA in healthy donors. Study-wide context: Assignment to the Caucasian-associated ancestry cluster applied to 75% to 85% of the 350 to 500 genotyped donors. General observations from the study: According to reports, the classifier identified cytomegalovirus status with high specificity and sensitivity. The study put 150 to 200 TCR beta chains on its list as cytomegalovirus-associated.

This clone was picked up a small number of times. Its antigen is undetermined. The PCR made use of 60 Vbeta and 13 Jbeta primers. Clones were sequenced by immunoSEQ multiplex PCR, and TCRdb holds only the in-frame ones, with some missing. This sample has about 170,000 clones, with 75% to 85% found just once. Sequenced sample: PBMCs. The sequence was obtained from a female donor in good health and CMV-seronegative.

The CDR3 bases are TGCGCCAGCAGCTTGGGACATATGAACACTGAAGCTTTCTTT. It encodes CASSLGHMNTEAFF. The chain joins TRBV5-1 to TRBJ1-1; no clear D gene. The CDR3 consists of 14 residues. Germline values: CDR1 SGHRS, CDR2 YFSETQ. V lost 0 bases and J lost 0, with 6 bases in between.